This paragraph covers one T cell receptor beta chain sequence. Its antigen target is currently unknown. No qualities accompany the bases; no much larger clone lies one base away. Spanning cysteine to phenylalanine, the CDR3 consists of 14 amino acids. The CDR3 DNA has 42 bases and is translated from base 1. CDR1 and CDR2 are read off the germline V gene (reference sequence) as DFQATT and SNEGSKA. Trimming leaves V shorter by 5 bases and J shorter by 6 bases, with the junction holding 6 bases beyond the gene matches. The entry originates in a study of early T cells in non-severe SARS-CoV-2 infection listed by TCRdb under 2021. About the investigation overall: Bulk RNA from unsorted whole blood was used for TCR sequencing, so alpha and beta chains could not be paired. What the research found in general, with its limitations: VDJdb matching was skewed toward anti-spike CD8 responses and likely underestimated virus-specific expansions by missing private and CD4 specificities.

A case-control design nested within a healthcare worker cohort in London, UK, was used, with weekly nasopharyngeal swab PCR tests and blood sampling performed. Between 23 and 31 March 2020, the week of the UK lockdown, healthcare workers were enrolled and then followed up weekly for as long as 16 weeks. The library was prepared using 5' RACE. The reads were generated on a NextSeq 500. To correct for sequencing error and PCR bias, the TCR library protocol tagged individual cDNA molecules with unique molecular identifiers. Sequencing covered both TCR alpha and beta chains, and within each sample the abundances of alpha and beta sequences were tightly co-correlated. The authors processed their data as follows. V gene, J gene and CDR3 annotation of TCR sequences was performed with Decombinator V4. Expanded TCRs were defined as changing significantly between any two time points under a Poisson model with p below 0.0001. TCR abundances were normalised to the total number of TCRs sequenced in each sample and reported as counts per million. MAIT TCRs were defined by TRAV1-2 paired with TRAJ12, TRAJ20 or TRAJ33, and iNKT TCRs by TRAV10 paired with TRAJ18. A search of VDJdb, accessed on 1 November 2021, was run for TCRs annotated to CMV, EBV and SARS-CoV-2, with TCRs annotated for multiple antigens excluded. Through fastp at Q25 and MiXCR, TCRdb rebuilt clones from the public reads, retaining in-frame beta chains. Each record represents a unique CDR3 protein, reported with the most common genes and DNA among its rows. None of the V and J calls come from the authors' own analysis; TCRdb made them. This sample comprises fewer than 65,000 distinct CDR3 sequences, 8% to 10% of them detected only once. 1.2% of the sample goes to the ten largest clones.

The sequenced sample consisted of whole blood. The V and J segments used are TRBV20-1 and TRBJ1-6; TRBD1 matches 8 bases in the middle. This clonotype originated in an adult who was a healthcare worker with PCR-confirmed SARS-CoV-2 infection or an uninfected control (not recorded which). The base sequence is TGCAGTGCTCTACAGGGGGGAGGTAATTCACCCCTCCACTTT. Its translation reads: CSALQGGGNSPLHF.